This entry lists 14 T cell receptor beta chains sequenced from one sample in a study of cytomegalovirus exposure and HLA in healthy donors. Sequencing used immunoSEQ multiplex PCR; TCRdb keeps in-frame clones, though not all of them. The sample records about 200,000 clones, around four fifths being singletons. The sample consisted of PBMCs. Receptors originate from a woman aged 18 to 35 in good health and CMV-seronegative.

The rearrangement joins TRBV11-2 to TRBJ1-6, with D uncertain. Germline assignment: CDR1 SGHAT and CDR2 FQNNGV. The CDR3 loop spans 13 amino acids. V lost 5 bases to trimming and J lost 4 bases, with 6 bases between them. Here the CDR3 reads CASSPGYNSPLHF. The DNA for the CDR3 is TGTGCCAGCAGCCCGGGATATAATTCACCCCTCCACTTT.

The CDR3 DNA follows: TGTGCCAGCAGTTACGGGACATCCTACACTGAAGCTTTCTTT. As protein: CASSYGTSYTEAFF. J is TRBJ1-1 and V is TRBV6-5; possible D gene TRBD1, 6 bases. The CDR3 is 14 amino acids. Trimming shortened V by 2 bases and J by 3 bases, and 10 bases separated the two germline ends. The germline CDR1 and CDR2 sequences are MNHEY and SVGAGI.

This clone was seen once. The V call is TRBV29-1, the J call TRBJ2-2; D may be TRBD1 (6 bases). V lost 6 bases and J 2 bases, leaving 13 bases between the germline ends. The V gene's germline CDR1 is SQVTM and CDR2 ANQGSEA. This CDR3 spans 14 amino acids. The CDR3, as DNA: TGCAGCGTCCGGACAGCGATAAACACCGGGGAGCTGTTTTTT. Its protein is CSVRTAINTGELFF.

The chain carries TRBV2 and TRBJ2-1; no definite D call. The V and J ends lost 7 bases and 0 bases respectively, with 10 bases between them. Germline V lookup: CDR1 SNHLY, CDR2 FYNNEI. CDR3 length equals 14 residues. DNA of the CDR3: TGTGCCAGCACCCCGTTTATCTCCTACAATGAGCAGTTCTTC. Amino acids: CASTPFISYNEQFF.

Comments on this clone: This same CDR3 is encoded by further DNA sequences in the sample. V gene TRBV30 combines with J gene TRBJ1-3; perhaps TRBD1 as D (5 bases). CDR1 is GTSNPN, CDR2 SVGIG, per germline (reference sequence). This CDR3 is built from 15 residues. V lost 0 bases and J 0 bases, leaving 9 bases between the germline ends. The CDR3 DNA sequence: TGTGCCTGGAGTGTTTCGGGGGGCTCTGGAAACACCATATATTTT. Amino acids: CAWSVSGGSGNTIYF. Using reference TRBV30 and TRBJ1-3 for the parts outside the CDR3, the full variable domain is SQTIHQWPATLVQPVGSPLSLECTVEGTSNPNLYWYRQAAGRGLQLLFYSVGIGQISSEVPQNLSASRPQDRQFILSSKKLLLSDSGFYLCAWSVSGGSGNTIYFGEGSWLTVV.

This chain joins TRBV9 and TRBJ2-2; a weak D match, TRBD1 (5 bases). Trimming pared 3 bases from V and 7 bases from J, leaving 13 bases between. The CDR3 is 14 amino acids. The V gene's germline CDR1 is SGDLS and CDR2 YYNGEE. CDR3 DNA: TGTGCCAGCAGCGGACAAAGGGGTAACGGGGAGCTGTTTTTT. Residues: CASSGQRGNGELFF.

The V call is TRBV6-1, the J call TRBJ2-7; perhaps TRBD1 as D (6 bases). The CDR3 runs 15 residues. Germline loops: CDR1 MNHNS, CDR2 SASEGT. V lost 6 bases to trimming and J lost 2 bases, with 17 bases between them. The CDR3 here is CASRERDRLTYEQYF. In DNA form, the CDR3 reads TGTGCCAGCAGGGAGAGAGACAGGTTGACCTACGAGCAGTACTTC.

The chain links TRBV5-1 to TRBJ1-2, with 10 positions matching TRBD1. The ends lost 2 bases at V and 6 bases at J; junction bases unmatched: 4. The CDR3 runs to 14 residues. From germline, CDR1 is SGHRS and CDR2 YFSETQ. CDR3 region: CASSFMTGGNGYTF. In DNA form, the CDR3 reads TGCGCCAGCAGCTTTATGACAGGGGGCAATGGCTACACCTTC.

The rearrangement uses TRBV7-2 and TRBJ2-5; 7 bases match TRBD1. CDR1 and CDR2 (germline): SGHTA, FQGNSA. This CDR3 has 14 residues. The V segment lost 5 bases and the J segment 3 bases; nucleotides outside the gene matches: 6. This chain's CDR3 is CASSLDRVEETQYF. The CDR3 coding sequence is TGTGCCAGCAGCCTAGACAGGGTCGAAGAGACCCAGTACTTC.

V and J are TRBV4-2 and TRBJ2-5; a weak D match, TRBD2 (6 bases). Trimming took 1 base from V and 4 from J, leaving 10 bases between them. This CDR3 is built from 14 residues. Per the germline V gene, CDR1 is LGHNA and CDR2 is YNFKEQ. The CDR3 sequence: CASSQGISGETQYF. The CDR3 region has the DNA TGTGCCAGCAGCCAAGGGATTAGCGGAGAGACCCAGTACTTC.

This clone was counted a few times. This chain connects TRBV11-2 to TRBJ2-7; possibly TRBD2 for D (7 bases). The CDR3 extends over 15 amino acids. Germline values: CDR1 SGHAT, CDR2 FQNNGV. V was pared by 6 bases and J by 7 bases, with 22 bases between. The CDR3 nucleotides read TGTGCCAGCAGATCACCCCGGGGGGCCCTCGGGGAGCAGTACTTC. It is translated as CASRSPRGALGEQYF. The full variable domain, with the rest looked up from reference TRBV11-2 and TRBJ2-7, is EAGVAQSPRYKIIEKRQSVAFWCNPISGHATLYWYQQILGQGPKLLIQFQNNGVVDDSQLPKDRFSAERLKGVDSTLKIQPAKLEDSAVYLCASRSPRGALGEQYFGPGTRLTVT.

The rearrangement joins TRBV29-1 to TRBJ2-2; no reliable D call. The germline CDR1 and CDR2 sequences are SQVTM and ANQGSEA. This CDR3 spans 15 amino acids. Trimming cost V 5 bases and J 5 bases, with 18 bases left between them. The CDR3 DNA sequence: TGCAGCGTTCAACAAATAGGCGGACCTACCGGGGAGCTGTTTTTT. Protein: CSVQQIGGPTGELFF.

CDR3 loop: CASRPRGSNGYTF. The CDR3 nucleotides are TGTGCCAGCAGGCCCAGGGGGTCTAATGGCTACACCTTC. The chain employs TRBV6-5 and TRBJ1-2; 7 bases line up with TRBD1. The CDR3 spans 13 residues. After removal of 6 bases from V and 6 bases from J, the junction contained 7 bases not matched to a gene. Germline V lookup: CDR1 MNHEY, CDR2 SVGAGI.

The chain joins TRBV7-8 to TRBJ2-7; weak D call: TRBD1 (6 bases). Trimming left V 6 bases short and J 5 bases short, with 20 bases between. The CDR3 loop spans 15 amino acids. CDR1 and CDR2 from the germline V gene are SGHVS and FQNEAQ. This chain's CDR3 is CASSSLTGTRDEQYF. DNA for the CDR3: TGTGCCAGCAGTTCGCTGACCGGGACACGCGACGAGCAGTACTTC.